This T cell receptor (beta chain) was observed in a study of blood T cell repertoires in COVID-19. About the research overall: Samples representing acute and convalescent COVID-19 were sourced from the United States, Italy and Spain. In each case, the material was cDNA or gDNA derived from T cells, B-cell-depleted T cells, or PBMCs.

CDR1 and CDR2 from the germline V gene are ENHRY and SYGVKD. V shed 4 bases, J shed 5 bases, and the junction held 7 bases outside the gene matches. CDR3 length: 15 amino acids. In the original workflow: For nucleated cells, counts were estimated from reference gene primer amplification. TCRdb's table, derived via immunoSEQ multiplex PCR, lists solely in-frame clones and lacks some. The DNA gave D and trimming, while V, J and clone size come from that table. In the table there are 110,000 to 150,000 clones, about four fifths of which are singletons. This TCR came from a man between 65 and 85 years old who had recovered from COVID-19. This chain joins TRBV10-3 and TRBJ2-5, with TRBD2 identical over 10 bases. Sequencing used peripheral blood. The CDR3 sequence is CAISGPAGGEETQYF. The CDR3 region has the DNA TGTGCCATCAGTGGGCCAGCGGGAGGGGAGGAGACCCAGTACTTC.